The next 10 T cell receptor beta chains were all read from a single sample in a study of blood T cell repertoires in COVID-19. Assay used: immunoSEQ multiplex PCR; TCRdb lists only in-frame clones, some missing. The sample lists some 370,000 clones; 90% were seen once. The material sequenced was peripheral blood. The receptor set was obtained from a man aged 18 to 30 with active or convalescent COVID-19.

The rearrangement uses TRBV6-1 and TRBJ1-3; D not resolved. CDR1 and CDR2 (germline): MNHNS, SASEGT. The CDR3 is made up of 13 amino acids. The V end lost 0 bases, the J end lost 4 bases, and 4 bases lay between the germline ends. CDR3 nucleotide sequence: TGTGCCAGCAGTGAAGCCGGGGGAAACACCATATATTTT. This sequence encodes CASSEAGGNTIYF.

The chain is built from TRBV7-2 and TRBJ1-5; D unclear. This CDR3 is 13 amino acids long. V shed 5 bases and J shed 9 bases, with 14 bases lying between them. From germline, CDR1 is SGHTA and CDR2 FQGNSA. CDR3 nucleotides: TGTGCCAGCAGCCCCCCGGGTCGGCGGCCCCAGCATTTT. As protein: CASSPPGRRPQHF.

The rearrangement joins TRBV4-1 to TRBJ1-5, with a possible D match to TRBD1 (6 bases). The CDR3 has 17 amino acids. Trimming left V 4 bases short and J 2 bases short, with 18 bases between. Germline V lookup: CDR1 MGHRA, CDR2 YSYEKL. The CDR3 DNA reads as TGCGCCAGCAGCCCCCTAGAGGGGGTATTTGGCAATCAGCCCCAGCATTTT. This translates into CASSPLEGVFGNQPQHF.

The chain is built from TRBV28 and TRBJ1-2, with TRBD1 matching 9 bases. Germline V lookup: CDR1 MDHEN, CDR2 SYDVKM. The CDR3 is made up of 15 amino acids. J lost 4 bases, V lost 5 bases, and 8 bases had no gene match. CDR3 bases: TGTGCCAGCAGTCCTCACAGGGGGCCGCGCTATGGCTACACCTTC. Amino acids: CASSPHRGPRYGYTF.

This clone was seen a single time. The chain recombines TRBV10-3 with TRBJ2-7; no clear D gene. Germline assignment: CDR1 ENHRY and CDR2 SYGVKD. The ends were cut back, 0 bases at V and 0 bases at J, with 12 bases in the middle. This CDR3 has 16 amino acids. Written as DNA, the CDR3 is TGTGCCATCAGTGAGTCTACCCCAGGAAGCTCCTACGAGCAGTACTTC. Protein sequence: CAISESTPGSSYEQYF.

The chain recombines TRBV7-9 with TRBJ2-3; the match to TRBD2 covers 7 bases. Trimming at V came to 5 bases and at J to 1 base, leaving 18 bases not matched to a gene. This CDR3 contains 19 residues. CDR1 and CDR2 (germline): SEHNR, FQNEAQ (reference sequence). CDR3 loop: CASSLRLAPNLYRTDTQYF. The CDR3 DNA is TGTGCCAGCAGCCTAAGACTAGCTCCCAACCTTTACCGCACAGATACGCAGTATTTT.

This clone occurred once. The chain joins TRBV19 to TRBJ1-5, with 7 positions matching TRBD1. The V gene's germline CDR1 is LNHDA and CDR2 SQIVND (reference sequence). The CDR3 covers 15 residues. Trimming at V came to 2 bases and at J to 5 bases, leaving 6 bases not matched to a gene. CDR3 region: CASSIRGGSYQPQHF. The CDR3 bases are TGTGCCAGTAGTATAAGAGGGGGCAGTTATCAGCCCCAGCATTTT. Together with reference TRBV19 and TRBJ1-5, the CDR3 gives the full variable domain: DGGITQSPKYLFRKEGQNVTLSCEQNLNHDAMYWYRQDPGQGLRLIYYSQIVNDFQKGDIAEGYSVSREKKESFPLTVTSAQKNPTAFYLCASSIRGGSYQPQHFGDGTRLSIL.

The chain employs TRBV14 and TRBJ1-6; D may be TRBD1 (6 bases). Germline CDR1 SGHDN, CDR2 FVKESK. This CDR3 comprises 12 residues. Trimming stripped 6 bases from V and 8 bases from J, with 8 bases between. The CDR3 sequence: CASRNRDSPLHF. The DNA for the CDR3 is TGTGCCAGCAGAAACAGGGATTCACCCCTCCACTTT. The entire variable domain, with the rest obtained from reference TRBV14 and TRBJ1-6, is as follows: EAGVTQFPSHSVIEKGQTVTLRCDPISGHDNLYWYRRVMGKEIKFLLHFVKESKQDESGMPNNRFLAERTGGTYSTLKVQPAELEDSGVYFCASRNRDSPLHFGNGTRLTVT.

The chain recombines TRBV6-5 with TRBJ1-2; D is perhaps TRBD1 (6 bases). Germline values: CDR1 MNHEY, CDR2 SVGAGI. V was shortened by 7 bases and J by 7 bases, with 19 bases between the two germline ends. The CDR3 contains 14 residues. CDR3 nucleotides: TGTGCCAGCACCATTTCCGGGACACAGGGTGGCTACACCTTC. Amino acids: CASTISGTQGGYTF.

The chain recombines TRBV6-2 or TRBV6-3 with TRBJ2-1; D is perhaps TRBD1 (6 bases). Germline CDR1 and CDR2: MNHEY and SVGEGT. Trimming cost V 3 bases and J 13 bases, with 10 bases left between them. The CDR3 consists of 11 residues. Here the CDR3 reads CASSYRGHQFF. The CDR3 coding sequence is TGTGCCAGCAGTTATAGGGGACATCAGTTCTTC.